This TCR beta chain was obtained from a study of blood T cells in healthy people across ages. About the research overall: There was about one barcoded beta molecule captured by template switching per two T cells.

The authors extracted at least 5.5 micrograms of total RNA per sample. This CDR3 comprises 14 residues. Looked up from germline, CDR1 is SGHAT and CDR2 is FQNNGV. The use of a sample-barcoded 5' primer and a J-beta primer mix characterized a second PCR of 7 to 11 cycles. Sequencing recovered at least 3 million CDR3-containing paired-end reads from each sample. TCRdb passed the 5' RACE reads through MiXCR, listing each CDR3 protein once. The profile shows over 1.5 million distinct CDR3 sequences, approximately 50% of them singletons. The clonotype comes from a middle-aged woman in good health. Sequencing input: blood. This chain links TRBV11-2 with TRBJ2-4, with unresolved D. Matching the DNA end better, TRBJ2-7 makes the J call doubtful. CDR3 protein: CASSLDRSGYEQYF. CDR3 DNA sequence: TGTGCCAGCAGCTTAGATCGTTCGGGCTACGAGCAGTACTTC.